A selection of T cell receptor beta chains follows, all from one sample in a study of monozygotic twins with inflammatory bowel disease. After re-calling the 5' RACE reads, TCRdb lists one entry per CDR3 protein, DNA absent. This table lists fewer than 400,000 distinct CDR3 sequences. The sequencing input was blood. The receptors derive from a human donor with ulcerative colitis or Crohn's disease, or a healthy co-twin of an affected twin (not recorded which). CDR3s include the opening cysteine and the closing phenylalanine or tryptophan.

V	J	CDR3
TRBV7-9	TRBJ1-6	CASSPRQGDNSPLHF
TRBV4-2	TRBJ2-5	CASSLGTGDRETQYF
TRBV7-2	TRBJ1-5	CASSFAGNHQPQHF
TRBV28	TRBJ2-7	CASYKDYEQYF
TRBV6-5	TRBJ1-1	CASSYASWTGGLINTEAFF
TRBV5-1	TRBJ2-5	CASSLVRPSREETQYF
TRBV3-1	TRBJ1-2	CASSQVAGPYGYTF
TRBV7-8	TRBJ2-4	CASSFQSRKNIQYF
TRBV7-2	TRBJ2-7	CASSLGPGRGKRSSYEQYF
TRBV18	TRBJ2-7	CASSRAGSYEQYF
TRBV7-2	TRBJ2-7	CASRAHREQYF
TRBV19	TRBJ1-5	CASTFSRDSNQPQHF
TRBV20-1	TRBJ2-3	CSAFTSGGVGKDTQYF
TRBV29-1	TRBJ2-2	CSVEDSSPGELFF
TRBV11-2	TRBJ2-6	CASSSPTGIPSGANVLTF
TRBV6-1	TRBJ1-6	CASARYQGRGSPLHF
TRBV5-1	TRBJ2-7	CASRRESSYEQYF